This T cell receptor beta chain derives from a study of early T cells in non-severe SARS-CoV-2 infection. Across the whole study: Sequencing targeted bulk RNA from unsorted whole blood, leaving chains unpaired.

Unique molecular identifiers were added to individual cDNA molecules. Each CDR3 protein gets one entry after TCRdb re-called the 5' RACE reads with MiXCR. Counted here are roughly 86,000 distinct CDR3 sequences, roughly 5.7% occurring once; the ten biggest clones make up roughly 7.8%. The study, taken as a whole, reports: The VDJdb matching leaned toward anti-spike CD8 responses and overlooked private and CD4 specificities.

Note on this clonotype: As yet, its antigen is unknown.

The sequenced material came from whole blood. This sequence was found in an adult who was a healthcare worker with PCR-confirmed SARS-CoV-2 infection or an uninfected control (not recorded which).

CDR3 nucleotides: TGCGCCAGCAACCCCGCCGGCCCAAATTCACCCCTCCACTTT. This codes for CASNPAGPNSPLHF. The gene calls are TRBV10-1 and TRBJ1-6; D gene uncertain. CDR3 size: 14 residues. The germline V gene has CDR1 WNHNN and CDR2 SYGVQD (reference sequence). The V end lost 7 bases, the J end lost 7 bases, and 14 bases lay between the germline ends.